The 28 T cell receptor beta chains given below trace back to one sample, sequenced in a study of blood T cell repertoires in COVID-19. TCRdb's table, derived via immunoSEQ multiplex PCR, lists solely in-frame clones and lacks some. The data contain fewer than 35,000 clones, approximately 92% of them seen just once; the ten biggest clones take up roughly 28%. Sequenced sample: peripheral blood. The receptors here all came from a man of 80 years or more with acute or convalescent COVID-19.

This chain links TRBV5-1 with TRBJ1-2, with 7 bases identical to TRBD1. The V gene end was trimmed by 3 bases and the J gene end by 0 bases; junction bases not matched to a gene: 11. There are 17 residues in the CDR3. CDR1 SGHRS and CDR2 YFSETQ come from the germline V gene. CDR3 protein: CASSSGPRDSTNYGYTF. CDR3 DNA: TGCGCCAGCAGCTCCGGGCCCCGGGACAGCACTAACTATGGCTACACCTTC. The full variable domain, rest sourced from reference TRBV5-1 and TRBJ1-2, is KAGVTQTPRYLIKTRGQQVTLSCSPISGHRSVSWYQQTPGQGLQFLFEYFSETQRNKGNFPGRFSGRQFSNSRSEMNVSTLELGDSALYLCASSSGPRDSTNYGYTFGSGTRLTVV.

The chain combines TRBV7-9 with TRBJ2-7; 8 bases map to TRBD1. The CDR3 runs to 16 residues. The germline V gene encodes CDR1 SEHNR and CDR2 FQNEAQ (reference sequence). J gave up 2 bases and V 0 bases, and 6 bases lay outside the gene matches. DNA of the CDR3: TGTGCCAGCAGCTTAGCGTTTGGACAGGGCGCCTACGAGCAGTACTTC. The encoded protein is CASSLAFGQGAYEQYF.

The chain is built from TRBV7-2 and TRBJ1-6; 7 bases agree with TRBD1. V lost 5 bases to trimming and J lost 0 bases; unmatched junction nucleotides: 10. Germline V gene sequence: CDR1 SGHTA, CDR2 FQGNSA. This CDR3 has 18 residues. In nucleotides, the CDR3 is TGTGCCAGCAGCCTCACCGGACAGGTTGGCTCCTATAATTCACCCCTCCACTTT. It translates to CASSLTGQVGSYNSPLHF. The whole variable domain, filled in from reference TRBV7-2 and TRBJ1-6, reads GAGVSQSPSNKVTEKGKDVELRCDPISGHTALYWYRQSLGQGLEFLIYFQGNSAPDKSGLPSDRFSAERTGGSVSTLTIQRTQQEDSAVYLCASSLTGQVGSYNSPLHFGNGTRLTVT.

This clone appeared once. The chain uses TRBV13 and TRBJ2-4, with 7 bases matching TRBD1. V lost 0 bases, J lost 0 bases, and 5 bases stayed unmatched. In germline, CDR1 is PRHDT, CDR2 FYEKMQ (reference sequence). The CDR3 has 17 residues. The chain's CDR3 is CASSLGGTDLAKNIQYF. The CDR3 nucleotides read TGTGCCAGCAGCTTAGGCGGGACAGACCTAGCCAAAAACATTCAGTACTTC.

This chain uses TRBV18 with TRBJ1-4; 7 bases are a match to TRBD1. The V and J ends lost 3 bases and 8 bases, in that order; junction bases with no gene match: 9. Germline V lookup: CDR1 KGHSH, CDR2 LQKENI. The CDR3 contains 15 residues. CDR3 bases: TGTGCCAGCTCACCGTATACAGGGGTAGACGAAAAACTGTTTTTT. Its protein is CASSPYTGVDEKLFF.

This clone was detected only a few times. The rearrangement uses TRBV4-1 and TRBJ2-7, with a possible D match to TRBD2 (5 bases). The CDR3 is made up of 16 amino acids. Germline-derived CDR1 and CDR2 are MGHRA and YSYEKL. Trimming shortened V by 0 bases and J by 2 bases, and 14 bases separated the two germline ends. CDR3 bases: TGCGCCAGCAGCCAAGATCGGTCGGCGGGCCCCTACGAGCAGTACTTC. Translation: CASSQDRSAGPYEQYF.

The chain uses TRBV6-2 or TRBV6-3 and TRBJ2-7; 7 bases are shared with TRBD1. CDR3 size: 14 residues. The junction had 6 bases not matched to a gene; V was cut back by 2 bases and J by 5 bases. The germline gives CDR1 MNHEY, CDR2 SVGEGT. CDR3 in DNA: TGTGCCAGCAGTTACGGAGACAGGGACAACGAGCAGTACTTC. Protein: CASSYGDRDNEQYF.

This clone occurred once. The chain joins TRBV5-1 to TRBJ2-3; 8 bases fit TRBD1. Germline trimming cut 4 bases from V and 4 bases from J; bases unmatched to any gene: 11. The CDR3 is made up of 16 amino acids. Germline lookup yields CDR1 SGHRS and CDR2 YFSETQ. CDR3 nucleotide sequence: TGCGCCAGCAGCCTCCTCCGGGACAGGAGGGCAGATACGCAGTATTTT. Translation gives CASSLLRDRRADTQYF.

J is TRBJ2-7 and V is TRBV5-4, with a possible D match to TRBD1 (6 bases). The V and J ends lost 3 bases and 7 bases respectively, with 11 bases between them. Germline V gene sequence: CDR1 SGHNT, CDR2 YYREEE (reference sequence). The CDR3 is made up of 12 amino acids. This CDR3 reads CASSSLQGEQYF. DNA of the CDR3: TGTGCCAGCAGCTCCCTTCAGGGGGAGCAGTACTTC. Supplemented by reference TRBV5-4 and TRBJ2-7, the full variable domain reads ETGVTQSPTHLIKTRGQQVTLRCSSQSGHNTVSWYQQALGQGPQFIFQYYREEENGRGNFPPRFSGLQFPNYSSELNVNALELDDSALYLCASSSLQGEQYFGPGTRLTVT.

This clone was found a few times. The chain carries TRBV28 and TRBJ1-2; D may be TRBD1 (6 bases). The germline CDR1 and CDR2 sequences are MDHEN and SYDVKM. V lost 6 bases to trimming and J lost 14 bases, with 25 bases between them. This CDR3 has 14 amino acids. Written as DNA, the CDR3 is TGTGCCAGCAGACTCCCGGGTATAGGGGGTTTTAATACCTTC. Residues: CASRLPGIGGFNTF.

The chain links TRBV5-1 to TRBJ1-2, with a tentative D call TRBD1 (6 bases). Germline assignment: CDR1 SGHRS and CDR2 YFSETQ. The CDR3 has 14 residues. V was trimmed by 6 bases and J by 2 bases, leaving 14 bases between them. The CDR3 loop is CASKADRSNYGYTF. The CDR3 nucleotides read TGCGCCAGCAAAGCTGACAGGAGCAACTATGGCTACACCTTC.

This rearrangement joins TRBV30 to TRBJ1-3; D gene uncertain. The CDR3 spans 13 residues. CDR1 and CDR2 from the germline V gene are GTSNPN and SVGIG (reference sequence). Between the trimmed V and J ends, which lost 3 bases and 1 base, there was a span of 7 bases. This CDR3 is CAWSLLSGNTIYF. The CDR3, as DNA: TGTGCCTGGAGCCTCCTATCTGGAAACACCATATATTTT.

The chain joins TRBV3-1 (or the pseudogene TRBV3-2) to TRBJ2-2; 10 nucleotides line up with TRBD2. Germline V gives CDR1 LGHDT, CDR2 YNNKEL (reference sequence). The CDR3 runs to 17 residues. Unmatched junction bases numbered 9, after V lost 2 bases and J lost 6 bases. The CDR3 coding sequence is TGTGCCAGCAGCCAACTAGCGGGAGTTAACAGGGCCGGGGAGCTGTTTTTT. Its translation is CASSQLAGVNRAGELFF.

V gene TRBV18 combines with J gene TRBJ2-1; D may be TRBD2 (6 bases). The V gene's germline CDR1 is KGHSH and CDR2 LQKENI. The CDR3 is 15 amino acids. V dropped 3 bases and J dropped 2 bases, with 11 bases sitting between them. Written as DNA, the CDR3 is TGTGCCAGCTCACCGCGGGACTCCGCCTACAATGAGCAGTTCTTC. The encoded protein is CASSPRDSAYNEQFF.

The chain is built from TRBV11-2 and TRBJ2-3, with TRBD2 matching over 14 bases. This CDR3 spans 15 amino acids. The V segment lost 6 bases and the J segment 3 bases; nucleotides outside the gene matches: 2. Germline CDR1 reads SGHAT; CDR2 reads FQNNGV. CDR3 amino acids: CASSRLAGGTDTQYF. The CDR3 bases are TGTGCCAGCAGTCGACTAGCGGGAGGGACAGATACGCAGTATTTT.

This chain links TRBV5-5 with TRBJ1-5; weak D call: TRBD1 (6 bases). The CDR3 has 15 amino acids. Germline-derived CDR1 and CDR2 are SGHKS and YYEKEE (reference sequence). V lost 2 bases and J 5 bases, leaving 14 bases between the germline ends. As DNA, the CDR3 is TGTGCCAGCAGCTTTCACAGGGTACCAGATCAGCCCCAGCATTTT. Translated: CASSFHRVPDQPQHF.

The chain has TRBV28 and TRBJ1-2; D unresolved. This CDR3 has 10 residues. Trimming pared 8 bases from V and 8 bases from J, leaving 9 bases between. Germline CDR1 reads MDHEN; CDR2 reads SYDVKM. CDR3 protein: CASGSRGYTF. CDR3 coding DNA: TGTGCCAGCGGTTCGAGGGGCTACACCTTC.

V is TRBV3-1 (or the pseudogene TRBV3-2) and J is TRBJ2-1, with TRBD2 matching 9 bases. After removal of 1 base from V and 13 bases from J, the junction contained 20 bases not matched to a gene. The CDR3 totals 18 residues. Looked up from germline, CDR1 is LGHDT and CDR2 is YNNKEL (reference sequence). CDR3 bases: TGTGCCAGCAGCCAAGTGGTAGGCGGGAGGGCTCAGAGTGTTGACCAGTTCTTC. Translated: CASSQVVGGRAQSVDQFF.

The rearrangement uses TRBV21-1 and TRBJ1-2; the D call TRBD1 from the table was never checked on the DNA. TRBV21-1 is reported as a pseudogene. The CDR3 is made up of 16 amino acids. In DNA, the CDR3 is TGTGCCAGCAGCAGCAATACAGGGGGGACTTGGTATGGCTACACCTTC. As protein: CASSSNTGGTWYGYTF.

This chain joins TRBV5-6 and TRBJ1-2; TRBD1 agrees at 9 bases. Looked up from germline, CDR1 is SGHDT and CDR2 is YYEEEE. The CDR3 is made up of 15 amino acids. V was pared by 6 bases and J by 4 bases, with 10 bases of the junction left unmatched. The chain's CDR3 is CASKSTGGGIYGYTF. The CDR3 bases are TGTGCCAGCAAATCAACAGGGGGCGGAATCTATGGCTACACCTTC.

The chain employs TRBV10-2 and TRBJ2-1; TRBD2 matches 8 bases. The CDR3 contains 13 residues. Per the germline V gene, CDR1 is WSHSY and CDR2 is SAAADI. After removal of 8 bases from V and 7 bases from J, the junction contained 7 bases not matched to a gene. Here the CDR3 reads CASAAGGGNEQFF. The CDR3 nucleotides are TGCGCCAGCGCGGCGGGAGGAGGGAATGAGCAGTTCTTC.

This chain uses TRBV3-1 (or the pseudogene TRBV3-2) with TRBJ2-3; 13 bases map to TRBD2. Germline CDR1 LGHDT, CDR2 YNNKEL (reference sequence). With 2 bases clipped from V and 1 base from J, the junction kept 6 bases outside the gene matches. This CDR3 has 18 residues. The CDR3 nucleotides read TGTGCCAGCAGCCAAATGGGGACTAGCGGGGCAGGCACAGATACGCAGTATTTT. Protein: CASSQMGTSGAGTDTQYF.

The CDR3 coding sequence is TGTGCCAGCAGCAAAGTCCGGGGGACCGGGGAGCTGTTTTTT. Protein sequence: CASSKVRGTGELFF. The chain employs TRBV21-1 and TRBJ2-2; the D segment call TRBD2 is taken from the table without a DNA check. TRBV21-1 is a pseudogene locus. CDR3 length: 14 residues.

The V gene is TRBV9, the J gene TRBJ2-1; TRBD2 matches at 9 bases. Trimming removed 2 bases from V and 2 bases from J; junction bases left unmatched: 2. The length of the CDR3 is 15 residues. CDR1 and CDR2 from the germline V gene are SGDLS and YYNGEE. The CDR3 is CASSVRLAAYNEQFF. DNA for the CDR3: TGTGCCAGCAGCGTTCGACTAGCGGCCTACAATGAGCAGTTCTTC.

V is TRBV11-2 and J is TRBJ2-5, with 12 bases lining up with TRBD2. The CDR3 has 17 amino acids. In germline, CDR1 is SGHAT, CDR2 FQNNGV. Trimming removed 1 base from V and 0 bases from J; junction bases left unmatched: 3. The CDR3 reads CASSLGLAGGYQETQYF. CDR3 DNA: TGTGCCAGCAGCTTAGGGCTAGCGGGAGGGTACCAAGAGACCCAGTACTTC.

V gene TRBV11-1 combines with J gene TRBJ1-1, with no clear D. Trimming removed 5 bases at V and 1 base at J, with 8 bases between. Germline assignment: CDR1 SGHAT and CDR2 FQDESV (reference sequence). This CDR3 is 13 amino acids long. The DNA for the CDR3 is TGTGCCAGCAGCCTTCCCTGGAACACTGAAGCTTTCTTT. Protein product: CASSLPWNTEAFF.

The rearrangement uses TRBV19 and TRBJ2-2; 12 nucleotides match TRBD2. With V trimmed by 5 bases and J by 0 bases, 10 bases remained unmatched. CDR1 and CDR2 from the germline V gene are LNHDA and SQIVND (reference sequence). CDR3 length equals 19 residues. CDR3: CASSQPSGRASSNTGELFF. CDR3 nucleotide sequence: TGTGCCAGTAGTCAACCTAGCGGGAGGGCCTCCTCGAACACCGGGGAGCTGTTTTTT.

The V call is TRBV3-1 (or the pseudogene TRBV3-2), the J call TRBJ2-1; 10 bases line up with TRBD2. This CDR3 contains 18 residues. After removal of 0 bases from V and 5 bases from J, the junction contained 10 bases not matched to a gene. The germline V gene has CDR1 LGHDT and CDR2 YNNKEL (reference sequence). CDR3 in amino acids: CASSQDQPGLAVNNEQFF. The CDR3 region has the DNA TGTGCCAGCAGCCAAGATCAACCCGGACTAGCGGTTAACAATGAGCAGTTCTTC.